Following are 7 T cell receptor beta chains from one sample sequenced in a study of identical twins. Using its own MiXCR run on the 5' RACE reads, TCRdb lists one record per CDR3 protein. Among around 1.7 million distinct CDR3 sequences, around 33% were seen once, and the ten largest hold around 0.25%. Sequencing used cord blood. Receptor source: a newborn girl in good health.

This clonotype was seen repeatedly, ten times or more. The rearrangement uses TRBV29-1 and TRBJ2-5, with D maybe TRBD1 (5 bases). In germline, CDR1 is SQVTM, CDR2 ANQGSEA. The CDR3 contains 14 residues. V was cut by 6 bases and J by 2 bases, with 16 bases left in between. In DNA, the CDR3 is TGCAGCGTCGGAACCCTGGACAAACAAGAGACCCAGTACTTC. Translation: CSVGTLDKQETQYF. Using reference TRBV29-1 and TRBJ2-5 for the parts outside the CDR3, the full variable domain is SAVISQKPSRDICQRGTSLTIQCQVDSQVTMMFWYRQQPGQSLTLIATANQGSEATYESGFVIDKFPISRPNLTFSTLTVSNMSPEDSSIYLCSVGTLDKQETQYFGPGTRLLVL.

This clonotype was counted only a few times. This chain's CDR3 is CASSPISGTASTDTQYF. CDR3 sequence (DNA): TGTGCCAGCAGCCCCATTAGCGGGACAGCTAGCACAGATACGCAGTATTTT. The chain links TRBV3-1 to TRBJ2-3, with D maybe TRBD2 (8 bases). The CDR3 extends over 17 amino acids. The germline V and J ends were trimmed by 4 bases and 0 bases, with 17 bases remaining between them. The germline gives CDR1 LGHDT, CDR2 YNNKEL (reference sequence).

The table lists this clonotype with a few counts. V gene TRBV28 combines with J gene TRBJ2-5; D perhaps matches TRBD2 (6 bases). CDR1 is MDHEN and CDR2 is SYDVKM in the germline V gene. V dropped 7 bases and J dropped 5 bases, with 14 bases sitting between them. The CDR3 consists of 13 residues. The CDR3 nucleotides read TGTGCCAGCAACTCTTGGGCGGGGGAGACCCAGTACTTC. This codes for CASNSWAGETQYF.

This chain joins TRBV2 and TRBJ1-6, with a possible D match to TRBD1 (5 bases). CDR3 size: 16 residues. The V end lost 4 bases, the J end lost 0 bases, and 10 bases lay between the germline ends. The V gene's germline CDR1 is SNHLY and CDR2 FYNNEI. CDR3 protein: CASSARASSYNSPLHF. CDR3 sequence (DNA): TGTGCCAGCAGTGCCAGGGCTAGCTCCTATAATTCACCCCTCCACTTT.

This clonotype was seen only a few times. For the CDR3, the DNA is TGCGCCAGCAGCGGAAGGGACCGGAACTACAATGAGCAGTTCTTC. Its translation is CASSGRDRNYNEQFF. This chain uses TRBV5-1 with TRBJ2-1, with D perhaps TRBD1 or TRBD2 (5 bases each). The V and J ends lost 4 bases and 3 bases respectively, with 14 bases between them. Germline V gives CDR1 SGHRS, CDR2 YFSETQ. The CDR3 is made up of 15 amino acids.

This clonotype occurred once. CDR3 DNA sequence: TGCGCCAGCAGCATGGAACAGATCTATGGCTACACCTTC. This sequence encodes CASSMEQIYGYTF. The chain uses TRBV5-1 and TRBJ1-2; no definite D call. This CDR3 has 13 residues. Germline assignment: CDR1 SGHRS and CDR2 YFSETQ. Trimming removed 4 bases at V and 4 bases at J, with 11 bases between.

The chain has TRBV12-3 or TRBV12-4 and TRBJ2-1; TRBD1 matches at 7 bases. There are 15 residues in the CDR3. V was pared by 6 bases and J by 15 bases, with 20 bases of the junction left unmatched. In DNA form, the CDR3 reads TGTGCCAGCAGCCCCTCCAATCTACAGGGGTTTGGTGGGTTCTTC. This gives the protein CASSPSNLQGFGGFF.